Sequencing of this T cell receptor (beta chain) was carried out in a study of graft-versus-host responses after intestinal transplantation. Study-level background: Multivisceral, liver-intestinal, or isolated intestinal transplants were received by the recipients. Following induction with anti-thymocyte globulin, all recipients were given tacrolimus and steroids for two to four years. General observations from the study: Circulating GvH clone levels at their peak were associated with HvG declines (early post-transplant). Recipient marrow contained GvH clones, some of which appeared first in ileum or blood.

This clone was found a few times. Its antigen remains unknown. TCRdb keeps only in-frame clones here, not all; method: immunoSEQ multiplex PCR. This table holds over 100,000 clones, over 85% found once. This CDR3 spans 14 amino acids. Looked up from germline, CDR1 is KGHSH and CDR2 is LQKENI. The V end lost 2 bases, the J end lost 3 bases, and 10 bases lay between the germline ends. Here the sequenced sample was unstimulated CD4+ T cells sorted from spleen or lymph node cells, taken before intestinal transplant. The chain recombines TRBV18 with TRBJ1-2; D possibly corresponds to TRBD1 (6 bases). The TCR sequence derives from a human donor who received an intestinal transplant. CDR3 coding DNA: TGTGCCAGCTCACCAAGATCAGGGGACTATGGCTACACCTTC. Translation gives CASSPRSGDYGYTF. The whole variable domain, remainder taken from reference TRBV18 and TRBJ1-2, is NAGVMQNPRHLVRRRGQEARLRCSPMKGHSHVYWYRQLPEEGLKFMVYLQKENIIDESGMPKERFSAEFPKEGPSILRIQQVVRGDSAAYFCASSPRSGDYGYTFGSGTRLTVV.